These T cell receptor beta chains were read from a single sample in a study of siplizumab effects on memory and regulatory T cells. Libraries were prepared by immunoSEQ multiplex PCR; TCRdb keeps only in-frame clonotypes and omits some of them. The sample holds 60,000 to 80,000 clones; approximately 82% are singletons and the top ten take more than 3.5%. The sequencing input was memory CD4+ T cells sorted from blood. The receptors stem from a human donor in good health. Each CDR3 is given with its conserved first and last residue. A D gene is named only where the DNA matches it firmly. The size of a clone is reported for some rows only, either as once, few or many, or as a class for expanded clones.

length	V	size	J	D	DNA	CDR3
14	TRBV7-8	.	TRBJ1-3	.	TGTGCCAGCAGCTGGCAGGACTCTGGAAACACCATATATTTT	CASSWQDSGNTIYF
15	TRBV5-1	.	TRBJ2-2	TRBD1	TGCGCCAGCAGCTCCGGGACAGGGGTGGTCGGGGAGCTGTTTTTT	CASSSGTGVVGELFF
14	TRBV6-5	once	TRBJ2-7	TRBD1	TGTGCCAGCAAAAGTCCGGGACAGGTCTACGAGCAGTACTTC	CASKSPGQVYEQYF
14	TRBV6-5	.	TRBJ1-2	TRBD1	TGTGCCAGCAGTTGGAGGACAGGGGGCTTTGGCTACACCTTC	CASSWRTGGFGYTF
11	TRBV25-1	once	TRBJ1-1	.	TGTGCCAGCAGTGTCAACACTGAAGCTTTCTTT	CASSVNTEAFF
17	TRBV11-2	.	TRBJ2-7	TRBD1	TGTGCCAGCAGCCCCCCAGACCTGGACAGGGTTAAATACGAGCAGTACTTC	CASSPPDLDRVKYEQYF
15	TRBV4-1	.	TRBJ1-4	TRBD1	TGCGCCAGCAGCCAAGCAGGGGGAACTAATGAAAAACTGTTTTTT	CASSQAGGTNEKLFF
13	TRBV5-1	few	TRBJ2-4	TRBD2	TGCGCCAGCGGGCCTAGCGGGAGAGACATTCAGTACTTC	CASGPSGRDIQYF
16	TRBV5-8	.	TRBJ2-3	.	TGTGCCAGCAGCCCTTGGGGGAGGGGGAGCACAGATACGCAGTATTTT	CASSPWGRGSTDTQYF
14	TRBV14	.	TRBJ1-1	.	TGTGCCAGCAGCCAGCGGTTGGGGAACACTGAAGCTTTCTTT	CASSQRLGNTEAFF
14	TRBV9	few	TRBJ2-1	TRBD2	TGTGCCAGCAACTTAGCGGGAGGCAGGAATGAGCAGTTCTTC	CASNLAGGRNEQFF
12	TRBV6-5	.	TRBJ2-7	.	TGTGCCAGCAGCCCTCATGTTGGCGAGCAGTACTTC	CASSPHVGEQYF
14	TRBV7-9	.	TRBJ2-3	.	TGTGCCAGCAGCCAGTCCGCTAGCACAGATACGCAGTATTTT	CASSQSASTDTQYF
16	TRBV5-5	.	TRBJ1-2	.	TGTGCCAGCAGCTTGGGTATAGGGGGGCAGGACTATGGCTACACCTTC	CASSLGIGGQDYGYTF
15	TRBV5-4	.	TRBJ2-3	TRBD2	TGTGCCAGCAGCCACGTAGCGGGGTTGCAGGATACGCAGTATTTT	CASSHVAGLQDTQYF
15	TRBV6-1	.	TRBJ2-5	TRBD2	TGTGCCAGCAGCGAGGGACTAGCAAATAGAGAGACCCAGTACTTC	CASSEGLANRETQYF
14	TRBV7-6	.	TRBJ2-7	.	TGTGCCAGCAGCTTAGTTGCGGGGCCCTACGAGCAGTACTTC	CASSLVAGPYEQYF
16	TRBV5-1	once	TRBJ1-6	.	TGCGCCAGCAGCTTGGAGGTTCGGCAGAGAAATTCACCCCTCCACTTT	CASSLEVRQRNSPLHF
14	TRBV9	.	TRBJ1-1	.	TGTGCCAGCAGCGTAGCAGACAAGTCAGCTGAAGCTTTCTTT	CASSVADKSAEAFF
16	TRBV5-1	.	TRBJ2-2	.	TGCGCCAGCAGCTTGGGGCTAGCGCCTAACACCGGGGAGCTGTTTTTT	CASSLGLAPNTGELFF
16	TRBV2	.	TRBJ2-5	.	TGTGCCAGCATTCTAGCCCCGTTGGACATCATTCAGACCCAGTACTTC	CASILAPLDIIQTQYF
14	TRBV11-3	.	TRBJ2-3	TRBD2	TGTGCCAGCAGTCTCGGGACTAGCGCAGATACGCAGTATTTT	CASSLGTSADTQYF
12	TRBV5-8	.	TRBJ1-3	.	TGTGCCAGCAGCCCAGTAGGAAACACCATATATTTT	CASSPVGNTIYF
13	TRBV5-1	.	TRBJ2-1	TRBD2	TGCGCCAGCAGCCTAACTAGCGGCAATGAGCAGTTCTTC	CASSLTSGNEQFF
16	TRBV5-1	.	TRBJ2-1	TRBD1	TGCGCCAGCAGCTTAGGACAGGGGGCGGCGTACAATGAGCAGTTCTTC	CASSLGQGAAYNEQFF
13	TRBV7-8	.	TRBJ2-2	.	TGTGCCAGCAGCCCAGTAAACACCGGGGAGCTGTTTTTT	CASSPVNTGELFF
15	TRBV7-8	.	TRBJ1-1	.	TGTGCCAGCAGCTTAGGATCGCGGGAATCTTCTGAAGCTTTCTTT	CASSLGSRESSEAFF
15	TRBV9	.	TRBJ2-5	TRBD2	TGTGCCAGCAGCCCGCGGGGGGGGCAAGGGGAGACCCAGTACTTC	CASSPRGGQGETQYF
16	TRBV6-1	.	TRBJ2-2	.	TGTGCCAGCAGTGAAACTGGGATTAGGGACACCGGGGAGCTGTTTTTT	CASSETGIRDTGELFF
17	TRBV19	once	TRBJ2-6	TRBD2	TGTGCCAGTACCGGACTAGCGGGAGGGGCTGGGGCCAACGTCCTGACTTTC	CASTGLAGGAGANVLTF